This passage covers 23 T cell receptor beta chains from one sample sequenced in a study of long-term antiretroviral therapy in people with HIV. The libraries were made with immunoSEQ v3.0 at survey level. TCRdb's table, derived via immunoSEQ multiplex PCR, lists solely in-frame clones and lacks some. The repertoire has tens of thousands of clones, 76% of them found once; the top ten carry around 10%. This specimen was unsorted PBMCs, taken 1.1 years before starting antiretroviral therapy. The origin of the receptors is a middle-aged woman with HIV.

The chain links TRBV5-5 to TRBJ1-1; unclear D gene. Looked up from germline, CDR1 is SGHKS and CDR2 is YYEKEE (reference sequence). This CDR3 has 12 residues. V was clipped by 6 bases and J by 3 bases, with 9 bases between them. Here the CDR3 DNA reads TGTGCCAGCACTCGCCGGGACACTGAAGCTTTCTTT. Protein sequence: CASTRRDTEAFF.

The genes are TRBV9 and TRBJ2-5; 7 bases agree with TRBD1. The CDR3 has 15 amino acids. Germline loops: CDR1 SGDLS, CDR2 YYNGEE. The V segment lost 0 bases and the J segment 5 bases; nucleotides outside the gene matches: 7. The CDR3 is CASSVVPTGWETQYF. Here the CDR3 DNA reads TGTGCCAGCAGCGTAGTGCCGACAGGGTGGGAGACCCAGTACTTC.

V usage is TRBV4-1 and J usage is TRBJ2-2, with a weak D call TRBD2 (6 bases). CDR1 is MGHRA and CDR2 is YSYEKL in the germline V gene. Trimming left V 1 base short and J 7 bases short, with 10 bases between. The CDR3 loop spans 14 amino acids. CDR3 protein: CASSQGQGGGELFF. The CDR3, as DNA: TGCGCCAGCAGCCAAGGGCAGGGAGGCGGGGAGCTGTTTTTT.

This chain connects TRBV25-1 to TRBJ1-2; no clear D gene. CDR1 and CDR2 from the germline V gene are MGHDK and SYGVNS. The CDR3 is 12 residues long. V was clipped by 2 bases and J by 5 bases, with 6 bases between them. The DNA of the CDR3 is TGTGCCAGCAGTGAAAGAGGGTATGGCTACACCTTC. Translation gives CASSERGYGYTF.

Here the CDR3 DNA reads TGTGCCAGCAGCCTCGAAGGGTATGGGGGGGCGTCCTACGAGCAGTACTTC. This encodes CASSLEGYGGASYEQYF. The rearrangement uses TRBV7-9 and TRBJ2-7, with D possibly being TRBD2 (7 bases). V was shortened by 5 bases and J by 1 base, with 21 bases between the two germline ends. The CDR3 is 17 residues long. The germline gives CDR1 SEHNR, CDR2 FQNEAQ (reference sequence).

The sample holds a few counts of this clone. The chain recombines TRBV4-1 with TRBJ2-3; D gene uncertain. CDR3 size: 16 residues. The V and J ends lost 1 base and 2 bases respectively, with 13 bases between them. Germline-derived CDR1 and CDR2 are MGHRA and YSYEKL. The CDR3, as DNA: TGCGCCAGCAGCCAAGTGGACCTGGGATTCACAGATACGCAGTATTTT. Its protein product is CASSQVDLGFTDTQYF.

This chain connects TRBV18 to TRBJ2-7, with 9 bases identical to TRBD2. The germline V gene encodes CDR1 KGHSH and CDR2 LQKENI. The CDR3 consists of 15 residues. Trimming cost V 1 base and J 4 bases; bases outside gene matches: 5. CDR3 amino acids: CASSPQAGGRYEQYF. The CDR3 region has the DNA TGTGCCAGCTCACCACAGGCGGGAGGGAGATACGAGCAGTACTTC.

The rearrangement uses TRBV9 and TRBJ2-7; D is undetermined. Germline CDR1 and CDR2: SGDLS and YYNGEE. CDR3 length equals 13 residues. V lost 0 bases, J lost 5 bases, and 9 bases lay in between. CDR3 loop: CASSVGRLDEQYF. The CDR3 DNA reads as TGTGCCAGCAGCGTAGGCCGACTTGACGAGCAGTACTTC.

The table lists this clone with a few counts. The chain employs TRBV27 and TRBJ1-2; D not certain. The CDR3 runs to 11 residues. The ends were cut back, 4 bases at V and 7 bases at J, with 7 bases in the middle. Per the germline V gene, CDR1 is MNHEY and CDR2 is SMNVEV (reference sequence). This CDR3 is CASSSGLGYTF. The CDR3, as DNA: TGTGCCAGCAGTTCGGGTCTTGGCTACACCTTC.

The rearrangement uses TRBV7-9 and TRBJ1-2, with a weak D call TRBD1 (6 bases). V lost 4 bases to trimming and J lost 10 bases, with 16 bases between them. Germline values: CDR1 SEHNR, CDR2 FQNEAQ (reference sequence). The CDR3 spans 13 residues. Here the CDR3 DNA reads TGTGCCAGCAGCTCGACGCAAACAGGGTCCTACACCTTC. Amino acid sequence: CASSSTQTGSYTF. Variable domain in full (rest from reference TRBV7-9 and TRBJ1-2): DTGVSQNPRHKITKRGQNVTFRCDPISEHNRLYWYRQTLGQGPEFLTYFQNEAQLEKSRLLSDRFSAERPKGSFSTLEIQRTEQGDSAMYLCASSSTQTGSYTFGSGTRLTVV.

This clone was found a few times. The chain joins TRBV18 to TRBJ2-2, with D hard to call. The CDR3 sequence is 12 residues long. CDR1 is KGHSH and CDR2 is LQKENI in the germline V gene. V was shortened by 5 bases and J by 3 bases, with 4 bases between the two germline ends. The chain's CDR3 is CASSSYTGELFF. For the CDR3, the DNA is TGTGCCAGCTCATCCTACACCGGGGAGCTGTTTTTT.

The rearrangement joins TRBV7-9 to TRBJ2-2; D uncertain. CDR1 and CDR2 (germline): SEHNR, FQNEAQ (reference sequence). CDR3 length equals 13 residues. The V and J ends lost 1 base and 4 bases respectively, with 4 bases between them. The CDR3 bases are TGTGCCAGCAGCTTAGGAGGCACCGGGGAGCTGTTTTTT. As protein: CASSLGGTGELFF.

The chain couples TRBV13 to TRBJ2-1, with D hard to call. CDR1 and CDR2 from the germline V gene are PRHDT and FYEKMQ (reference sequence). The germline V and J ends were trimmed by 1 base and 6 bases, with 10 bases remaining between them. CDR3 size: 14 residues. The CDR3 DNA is TGTGCCAGCAGCTTAGCCGGCTTTCGCAATGAGCAGTTCTTC. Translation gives CASSLAGFRNEQFF.

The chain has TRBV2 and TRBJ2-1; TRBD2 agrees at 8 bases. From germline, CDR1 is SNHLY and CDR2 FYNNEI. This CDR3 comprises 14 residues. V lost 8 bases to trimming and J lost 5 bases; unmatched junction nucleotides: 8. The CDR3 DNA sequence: TGTGCCAGCCGGGTCTTAGCGGGAAACAATGAGCAGTTCTTC. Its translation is CASRVLAGNNEQFF.

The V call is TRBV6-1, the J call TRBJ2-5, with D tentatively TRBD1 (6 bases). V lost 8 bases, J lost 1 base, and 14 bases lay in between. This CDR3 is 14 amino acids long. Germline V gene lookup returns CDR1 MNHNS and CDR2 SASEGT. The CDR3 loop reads CASGRGNTQETQYF. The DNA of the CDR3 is TGTGCCAGCGGTAGGGGGAACACCCAAGAGACCCAGTACTTC.

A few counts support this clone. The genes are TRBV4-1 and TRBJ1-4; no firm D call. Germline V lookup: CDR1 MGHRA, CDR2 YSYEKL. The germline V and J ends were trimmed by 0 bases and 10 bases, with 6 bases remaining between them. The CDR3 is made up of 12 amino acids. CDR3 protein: CASSQDSGKLFF. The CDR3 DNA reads TGCGCCAGCAGCCAAGACAGCGGAAAACTGTTTTTT.

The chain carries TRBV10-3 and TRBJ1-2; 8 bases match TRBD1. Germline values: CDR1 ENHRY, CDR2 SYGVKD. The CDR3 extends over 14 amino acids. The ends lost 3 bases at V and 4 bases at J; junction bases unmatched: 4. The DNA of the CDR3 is TGTGCCATCAGTGACCCCGGACAGGGCTATGGCTACACCTTC. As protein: CAISDPGQGYGYTF.

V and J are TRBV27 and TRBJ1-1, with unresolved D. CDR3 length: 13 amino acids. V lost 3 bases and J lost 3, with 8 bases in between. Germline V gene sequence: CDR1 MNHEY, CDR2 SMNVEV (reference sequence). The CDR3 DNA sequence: TGTGCCAGCAGTTTGTCCGGGTACACTGAAGCTTTCTTT. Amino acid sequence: CASSLSGYTEAFF.

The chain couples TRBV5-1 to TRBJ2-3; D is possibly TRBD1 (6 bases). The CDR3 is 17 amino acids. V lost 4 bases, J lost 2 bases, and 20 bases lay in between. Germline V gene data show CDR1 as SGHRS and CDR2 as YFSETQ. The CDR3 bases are TGCGCCAGCAGCGTTGACGCACAGGGCGGTTCCACAGATACGCAGTATTTT. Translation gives CASSVDAQGGSTDTQYF.

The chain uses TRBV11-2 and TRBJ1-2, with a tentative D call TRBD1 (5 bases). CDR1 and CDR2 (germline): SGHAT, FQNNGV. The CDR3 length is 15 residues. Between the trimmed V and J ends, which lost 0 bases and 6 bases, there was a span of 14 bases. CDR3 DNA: TGTGCCAGCAGCTTAGAGAGGATAGGAGGGGATGGCTACACCTTC. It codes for CASSLERIGGDGYTF.

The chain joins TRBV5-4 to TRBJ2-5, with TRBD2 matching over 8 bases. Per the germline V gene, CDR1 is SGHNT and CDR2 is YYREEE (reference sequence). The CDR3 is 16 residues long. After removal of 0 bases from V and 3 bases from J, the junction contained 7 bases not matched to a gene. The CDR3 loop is CASSLAGVAGKETQYF. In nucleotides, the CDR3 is TGTGCCAGCAGCTTGGCCGGGGTAGCGGGGAAAGAGACCCAGTACTTC.

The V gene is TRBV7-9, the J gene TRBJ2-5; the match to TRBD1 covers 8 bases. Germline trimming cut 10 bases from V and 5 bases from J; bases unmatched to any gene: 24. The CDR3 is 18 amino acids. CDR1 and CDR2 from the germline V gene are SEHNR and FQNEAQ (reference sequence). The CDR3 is CATKDRAVLPPRLETQYF. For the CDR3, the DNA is TGTGCCACTAAGGACAGGGCCGTCCTCCCACCAAGACTGGAGACCCAGTACTTC.

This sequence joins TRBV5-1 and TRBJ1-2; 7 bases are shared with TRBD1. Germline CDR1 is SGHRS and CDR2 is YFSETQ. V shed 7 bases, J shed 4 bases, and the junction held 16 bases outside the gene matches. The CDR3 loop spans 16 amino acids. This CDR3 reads CASRLPQQGSTYGYTF. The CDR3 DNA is TGCGCCAGCCGCCTTCCCCAACAGGGGTCCACCTATGGCTACACCTTC.